The 28 T cell receptor beta chains below all came from one sample that was sequenced in a study of beta chain features in type 1 diabetes. Expressed TCRB transcripts were sequenced, since all the RNA that had been isolated was reverse transcribed. Assay: immunoSEQ multiplex PCR; the TCRdb copy retains only in-frame clones and omits some. In the table there are approximately 150,000 clones, over 9.5% of which are singletons. Sequenced sample: naive CD4+ T cells from blood. These receptors came from a man younger than 35 in good health.

The chain couples TRBV9 to TRBJ2-1, with D perhaps matching TRBD1 (6 bases). From germline, CDR1 is SGDLS and CDR2 YYNGEE. Trimming took 0 bases from V and 0 from J, leaving 13 bases between them. There are 17 residues in the CDR3. CDR3 amino acids: CASSVAQGSSSYNEQFF. The CDR3 DNA follows: TGTGCCAGCAGCGTAGCACAGGGAAGTAGCTCCTACAATGAGCAGTTCTTC.

The V call is TRBV7-9, the J call TRBJ1-4; a possible D gene is TRBD1 (5 bases). Trimming removed 3 bases from V and 0 bases from J, with 8 bases in between. From germline, CDR1 is SEHNR and CDR2 FQNEAQ (reference sequence). The CDR3 runs 15 residues. The CDR3 loop is CASSFQGSTNEKLFF. The DNA of the CDR3 is TGTGCCAGCAGCTTTCAGGGCTCAACTAATGAAAAACTGTTTTTT.

This clone occurred a few times. V and J are TRBV5-1 and TRBJ1-1; 8 bases are a match to TRBD1. The junction had 10 bases not matched to a gene; V was cut back by 3 bases and J by 6 bases. The CDR3 is made up of 15 amino acids. CDR1 SGHRS and CDR2 YFSETQ come from the germline V gene. CDR3 nucleotides: TGCGCCAGCAGCTCCTGGACAGGGTCCGTCGCTGAAGCTTTCTTT. Translating it yields CASSSWTGSVAEAFF.

This clone was observed a handful of times. This rearrangement joins TRBV7-9 to TRBJ2-7, with 7 bases that match TRBD1. The CDR3 extends over 13 amino acids. Germline V gives CDR1 SEHNR, CDR2 FQNEAQ (reference sequence). The junction had 3 bases not matched to a gene; V was cut back by 4 bases and J by 3 bases. CDR3 coding DNA: TGTGCCAGCAGCTCGCAGGGGGTCTACGAGCAGTACTTC. As protein: CASSSQGVYEQYF.

This rearrangement joins TRBV7-2 to TRBJ2-7; tentatively, D is TRBD1 (6 bases). Looked up from germline, CDR1 is SGHTA and CDR2 is FQGNSA. V gave up 1 base and J gave up 7 bases, with 11 bases separating them. The CDR3 totals 13 residues. CDR3 residues: CASSLETGLEQYF. The CDR3, as DNA: TGTGCCAGCAGCTTAGAGACAGGCTTAGAGCAGTACTTC.

This clone came up a few times. The chain couples TRBV19 to TRBJ1-5, with 7 positions matching TRBD1. CDR1 and CDR2 from the germline V gene are LNHDA and SQIVND (reference sequence). The CDR3 has 16 residues. V lost 4 bases to trimming and J lost 3 bases; unmatched junction nucleotides: 9. Written as DNA, the CDR3 is TGTGCCAGTAGTAAATCCCCGGGACAGTCCAATCAGCCCCAGCATTTT. This codes for CASSKSPGQSNQPQHF.

This chain connects TRBV7-2 to TRBJ1-2, with D perhaps matching TRBD1 (6 bases). CDR1 is SGHTA, CDR2 FQGNSA, per germline. CDR3 length: 13 residues. V was cut by 5 bases and J by 2 bases, with 9 bases left in between. CDR3 amino acids: CASSPGQNYGYTF. CDR3 DNA sequence: TGTGCCAGCAGCCCGGGACAAAACTATGGCTACACCTTC.

CDR3 sequence (DNA): TGCGCCAGCAGCCCGACAGGGGATGCAACTAATGAAAAACTGTTTTTT. It translates to CASSPTGDATNEKLFF. The chain carries TRBV4-3 and TRBJ1-4; 8 positions match TRBD1. V was pared by 4 bases and J by 0 bases, with 4 bases of the junction left unmatched. Germline V gene sequence: CDR1 LGHNA, CDR2 YSLEER. CDR3 length equals 16 residues.

This clone showed up just a few times. V gene TRBV7-9 combines with J gene TRBJ1-1; D is perhaps TRBD1 (5 bases). The CDR3 sequence is 14 residues long. Germline CDR1 reads SEHNR; CDR2 reads FQNEAQ (reference sequence). With 3 bases removed from V and 0 bases from J, the gap between germline ends came to 8 bases. CDR3 region: CASSFQGVNTEAFF. In DNA, the CDR3 is TGTGCCAGCAGCTTTCAGGGCGTGAACACTGAAGCTTTCTTT.

In its sample, this clone was seen a few times. The chain has TRBV5-1 and TRBJ2-7, with 10 positions matching TRBD1. V lost 4 bases and J lost 5; bases outside the gene matches: 6. The V gene's germline CDR1 is SGHRS and CDR2 YFSETQ. The CDR3 runs 14 residues. The CDR3 protein is CASSPDRGSHEQYF. CDR3 bases: TGCGCCAGCAGCCCGGACAGGGGGTCCCACGAGCAGTACTTC. Looking up the rest from reference TRBV5-1 and TRBJ2-7 gives the full variable domain: KAGVTQTPRYLIKTRGQQVTLSCSPISGHRSVSWYQQTPGQGLQFLFEYFSETQRNKGNFPGRFSGRQFSNSRSEMNVSTLELGDSALYLCASSPDRGSHEQYFGPGTRLTVT.

In its sample, this clone was seen a few times. The chain couples TRBV4-1 to TRBJ2-2, with TRBD2 matching over 8 bases. The trim removed 1 base at V and 7 bases at J, leaving 8 bases unmatched. Germline V lookup: CDR1 MGHRA, CDR2 YSYEKL. The CDR3 runs 16 residues. The CDR3 nucleotides are TGCGCCAGCAGCCAAGGTTACGGGGGGGCCAGCGGGGAGCTGTTTTTT. Amino acids: CASSQGYGGASGELFF.

The rearrangement links TRBV11-3 to TRBJ2-3, with D uncertain. From germline, CDR1 is SGHNT and CDR2 YENEEA. Between the trimmed V and J ends, which lost 5 bases and 1 base, there was a span of 7 bases. The CDR3 consists of 13 residues. CDR3 sequence reads: CASSLTGTDTQYF. In DNA form, the CDR3 reads TGTGCCAGCAGCCTTACAGGCACAGATACGCAGTATTTT.

The table lists this clone with a few counts. The chain joins TRBV7-2 to TRBJ2-1; 10 bases agree with TRBD2. Trimming cost V 4 bases and J 2 bases; bases outside gene matches: 2. The germline CDR1 and CDR2 sequences are SGHTA and FQGNSA. This CDR3 contains 15 residues. The CDR3 loop is CASSSLAGAYNEQFF. DNA for the CDR3: TGTGCCAGCAGCTCCCTAGCGGGGGCCTACAATGAGCAGTTCTTC.

This clone showed up many times. The CDR3 here is CASSLGTGNNQPQHF. The CDR3 DNA sequence: TGTGCCAGCAGCTTGGGGACAGGGAACAATCAGCCCCAGCATTTT. This rearrangement joins TRBV5-4 to TRBJ1-5; TRBD1 agrees at 8 bases. Germline CDR1 is SGHNT and CDR2 is YYREEE (reference sequence). CDR3 length equals 15 residues. J was trimmed by 3 bases and V by 0 bases; bases with no gene match: 2.

The table lists this clone with a few counts. The J gene is TRBJ2-1, the V gene TRBV6-1; 10 bases line up with TRBD1. The J segment lost 4 bases and the V segment lost 4 bases, leaving 4 bases of the junction unmatched. This CDR3 region has 15 residues. Germline V gene lookup returns CDR1 MNHNS and CDR2 SASEGT. The CDR3 loop reads CASSVGTGVYNEQFF. The DNA of the CDR3 is TGTGCCAGCAGTGTGGGGACAGGGGTATACAATGAGCAGTTCTTC.

As DNA, the CDR3 is TGTGCCAGCAGCCTTACAGGGCTGGAGACCCAGTACTTC. Its translation is CASSLTGLETQYF. The chain joins TRBV6-1 to TRBJ2-5; D might be TRBD1 (6 bases). V was cut by 6 bases and J by 5 bases, with 13 bases left in between. The CDR3 spans 13 residues. CDR1 is MNHNS and CDR2 is SASEGT in the germline V gene.

This sequence joins TRBV14 and TRBJ2-1; 8 bases fit TRBD2. The CDR3 is 16 amino acids. V shed 1 base and J 9 bases; nucleotides not matched to a gene: 11. Per germline, CDR1 SGHDN and CDR2 FVKESK. The DNA for the CDR3 is TGTGCCAGCAGCCAAGGCGGGACCGCGGGAGGAGGTGAGCAGTTCTTC. Amino acid sequence: CASSQGGTAGGGEQFF.

A few counts support this clone. The rearrangement uses TRBV7-7 and TRBJ2-1, with 12 bases identical to TRBD2. Trimming took 5 bases from V and 3 from J; bases not matched to a gene: 2. The CDR3 runs to 15 residues. Germline CDR1 and CDR2: SSHAT and FNYEAQ (reference sequence). CDR3 nucleotides: TGTGCCAGCAGCCCGACTAGCGGGGGCTACAATGAGCAGTTCTTC. It codes for CASSPTSGGYNEQFF.

This clone was counted between two and nine times. This chain connects TRBV7-2 to TRBJ2-3; tentative D call: TRBD1 (5 bases). The CDR3 runs 16 residues. CDR1 and CDR2 (germline): SGHTA, FQGNSA. Trimming left V 3 bases short and J 0 bases short, with 13 bases between. This CDR3 is CASSFSGQVSTDTQYF. CDR3 coding DNA: TGTGCCAGCAGCTTCTCAGGGCAAGTAAGCACAGATACGCAGTATTTT.

In this sample, this clone turned up a few times. V is TRBV7-6 and J is TRBJ2-1; the match to TRBD1 covers 9 bases. Germline V gives CDR1 SGHVS, CDR2 FNYEAQ. This CDR3 region has 14 residues. V lost 1 base, J lost 8 bases, and 3 bases stayed unmatched. The CDR3 here is CASSLGTGADEQFF. CDR3 DNA: TGTGCCAGCAGCTTAGGGACAGGGGCGGATGAGCAGTTCTTC.

In this sample, this clone turned up a few times. CDR3 region: CASTIGGGGYGYTF. CDR3 in DNA: TGTGCCAGTACGATCGGTGGGGGCGGCTATGGCTACACCTTC. The chain employs TRBV19 and TRBJ1-2; maybe TRBD1 (6 bases). V gave up 7 bases and J gave up 4 bases, with 16 bases separating them. This CDR3 has 14 amino acids. CDR1 is LNHDA, CDR2 SQIVND, per germline (reference sequence).

The chain carries TRBV18 and TRBJ1-2, with 11 bases identical to TRBD1. The CDR3 length is 14 residues. V lost 7 bases and J lost 5; bases outside the gene matches: 6. Germline CDR1 reads KGHSH; CDR2 reads LQKENI. CDR3 bases: TGTGCCAGCTTCATCCGGGACAGGGGGTATGGCTACACCTTC. Encoded protein: CASFIRDRGYGYTF.

This chain links TRBV6-1 with TRBJ1-2, with a tentative D call TRBD1 (6 bases). Germline assignment: CDR1 MNHNS and CDR2 SASEGT. The CDR3 has 16 residues. Trimming removed 3 bases at V and 14 bases at J, with 28 bases between. The CDR3 DNA is TGTGCCAGCAGTGATATCTCCGGGGGCAGGGCGGGGGTGAGGACCTTC. Residues: CASSDISGGRAGVRTF.

This clone showed up just a few times. V gene TRBV7-2 combines with J gene TRBJ2-5; TRBD1 is a possible D gene (6 bases). The CDR3 extends over 12 amino acids. Germline loops: CDR1 SGHTA, CDR2 FQGNSA. Trimming pared 6 bases from V and 7 bases from J, leaving 12 bases between. This CDR3 reads CASRRQQGTQYF. The CDR3 DNA reads as TGTGCCAGCAGAAGGCAACAGGGGACCCAGTACTTC.

The V gene is TRBV6-1, the J gene TRBJ1-5; 8 bases align to TRBD1. Germline CDR1 and CDR2: MNHNS and SASEGT. The V and J ends lost 5 bases and 10 bases, in that order; junction bases with no gene match: 7. The CDR3 consists of 13 residues. The CDR3 DNA reads as TGTGCCAGCAGTCAATGGACAGGGTATCCCCAGCATTTT. Protein: CASSQWTGYPQHF.

J is TRBJ1-6 and V is TRBV6-5, with 7 bases identical to TRBD1. Germline V gene sequence: CDR1 MNHEY, CDR2 SVGAGI. CDR3 length: 15 amino acids. Trimming cost V 4 bases and J 9 bases; bases outside gene matches: 9. The CDR3 here is CASSSQDRASSPLHF. DNA of the CDR3: TGTGCCAGCAGTTCCCAAGACAGGGCGAGTTCACCCCTCCACTTT.

The chain links TRBV7-6 to TRBJ1-6, with D maybe TRBD1 (6 bases). The CDR3 contains 14 residues. CDR1 is SGHVS and CDR2 is FNYEAQ in the germline V gene. Trimming stripped 3 bases from V and 9 bases from J, with 12 bases between. Here the CDR3 reads CASSLDRTLSPLHF. CDR3 DNA sequence: TGTGCCAGCAGCTTGGACAGAACCCTTTCACCCCTCCACTTT.

This clone was seen more than once but under ten times. This chain connects TRBV28 to TRBJ1-3; D possibly corresponds to TRBD1 (5 bases). Trimming stripped 6 bases from V and 0 bases from J, with 18 bases between. CDR3 length: 17 amino acids. Germline V gene data show CDR1 as MDHEN and CDR2 as SYDVKM. Written as DNA, the CDR3 is TGTGCCAGCAGACCTGGGGCAGGGAAAATCTCTGGAAACACCATATATTTT. It yields the protein CASRPGAGKISGNTIYF.